The entry that follows covers one T cell receptor beta chain sequence. As originally analysed: Counts of nucleated cells, estimated from reference gene primer amplification, were obtained. The data were produced by immunoSEQ multiplex PCR, yet TCRdb's version contains in-frame clones alone and is incomplete. The V and J calls and the clone size are those of that table, but D and trimming were determined from the DNA. The table has 150,000 to 200,000 clones, about nine tenths seen once. This sample was taken from a study of blood T cell repertoires in COVID-19. Across the study: The study drew acute and convalescent COVID-19 samples from the United States, Italy and Spain. From T cells, B-cell-depleted T cells, or PBMCs came the material, which was cDNA or gDNA.

The CDR3 is made up of 13 amino acids. The ends were cut back, 1 base at V and 2 bases at J, with 6 bases in the middle. Germline V gene data show CDR1 as SGHRS and CDR2 as YFSETQ. This receptor was obtained from a man between 35 and 55 years old with acute or convalescent COVID-19. Sequenced material: peripheral blood. V is TRBV5-1 and J is TRBJ2-5, with D unresolved. The CDR3 loop reads CASSLFHQETQYF. The CDR3 bases are TGCGCCAGCAGCTTGTTTCATCAAGAGACCCAGTACTTC.